Listed below are T cell receptor beta chains from one sample, sequenced in a study of CD4 T cells in relation to SARS-CoV-2 and coronaviruses. No cognate antigen is known for these TCRs. Using immunoSEQ multiplex PCR, the repertoire was profiled, and TCRdb retains in-frame clones only, with some absent. Of approximately 25,000 clones listed, more than 60% are singletons. The sequenced material came from CD4+ T cells from PBMCs, cultured in vitro. The origin of the receptors is a human donor in good health. The CDR3 runs from the conserved cysteine through the conserved F or W. Each record gives: V gene, D gene, clone size, J gene, CDR3 DNA, CDR3 protein. A D gene is named only where the DNA matches it firmly. Rows may omit the clone size; those that give it use once, few, many or a size class.

V gene: TRBV18
D gene: -
clone size: few
J gene: TRBJ2-7
CDR3 DNA: TGTGCCAGCTCACCCACGCCTCAGGCCGAGCAGTACTTC
CDR3 protein: CASSPTPQAEQYF

V gene: TRBV9
D gene: -
clone size: few
J gene: TRBJ2-1
CDR3 DNA: TGTGCCAGCAGTGGGGGGTTGGAGCGGAGGGCCTACAATGAGCAGTTCTTC
CDR3 protein: CASSGGLERRAYNEQFF

V gene: TRBV29-1
D gene: TRBD2
clone size: -
J gene: TRBJ2-3
CDR3 DNA: TGCAGCGTTGCCAGCGGGGGGTCAGATACGCAGTATTTT
CDR3 protein: CSVASGGSDTQYF

V gene: TRBV4-1
D gene: -
clone size: -
J gene: TRBJ1-6
CDR3 DNA: TGCGCCAGCAGCCAAGATCCCGGCCGGGATTCACCCCTCCACTTT
CDR3 protein: CASSQDPGRDSPLHF

V gene: TRBV12-3/TRBV12-4
D gene: -
clone size: -
J gene: TRBJ1-2
CDR3 DNA: TGTGCCAGCAGTCAGACAGTTAACTATGGCTACACCTTC
CDR3 protein: CASSQTVNYGYTF

V gene: TRBV9
D gene: -
clone size: -
J gene: TRBJ2-2
CDR3 DNA: TGTGCCAGCAGCGTAGGGGCTAGCCTAAACACCGGGGAGCTGTTTTTT
CDR3 protein: CASSVGASLNTGELFF

V gene: TRBV29-1
D gene: TRBD2
clone size: once
J gene: TRBJ2-3
CDR3 DNA: TGCAGCGCCTCCGGTCGGGGGGGGACAGATACGCAGTATTTT
CDR3 protein: CSASGRGGTDTQYF

V gene: TRBV18
D gene: -
clone size: -
J gene: TRBJ1-5
CDR3 DNA: TGTGCCAGCTCACCATTAGGCGAAGATCAGCCCCAGCATTTT
CDR3 protein: CASSPLGEDQPQHF

V gene: TRBV5-6
D gene: TRBD1
clone size: -
J gene: TRBJ2-3
CDR3 DNA: TGTGCCAGCAGCTTGGTGGGACAGGGCACAGATACGCAGTATTTT
CDR3 protein: CASSLVGQGTDTQYF

V gene: TRBV5-4
D gene: TRBD1
clone size: few
J gene: TRBJ2-6
CDR3 DNA: TGTGCCAGCAGCTCTAGGACAGGGGGCGCTGGGGCCAACGTCCTGACTTTC
CDR3 protein: CASSSRTGGAGANVLTF

V gene: TRBV24-1
D gene: -
clone size: -
J gene: TRBJ1-1
CDR3 DNA: TGTGCCACCAGTGACCTGACGGGTTGTGGCACTGAAGCTTTCTTT
CDR3 protein: CATSDLTGCGTEAFF

V gene: TRBV2
D gene: -
clone size: few
J gene: TRBJ2-7
CDR3 DNA: TGTGCCAGCAGTGATGAGGGGTGGTTGCCCTACGAGCAGTACTTC
CDR3 protein: CASSDEGWLPYEQYF

V gene: TRBV7-2
D gene: -
clone size: -
J gene: TRBJ1-4
CDR3 DNA: TGTGCCAGCAGCTTAGTTCGGGAAAAACTGTTTTTT
CDR3 protein: CASSLVREKLFF

V gene: TRBV28
D gene: -
clone size: -
J gene: TRBJ2-7
CDR3 DNA: TGTGCCAGCAGCTGGACCGGGGGCCGCTACGAGCAGTACTTC
CDR3 protein: CASSWTGGRYEQYF

V gene: TRBV4-3
D gene: -
clone size: -
J gene: TRBJ1-3
CDR3 DNA: TGCGCCAGCAGCCAAGCGGACAGCTCTGGAAACACCATATATTTT
CDR3 protein: CASSQADSSGNTIYF

V gene: TRBV29-1
D gene: TRBD2
clone size: few
J gene: TRBJ2-3
CDR3 DNA: TGCAGCGTTGAAACTAGCGGGAGAGCGGATACGCAGTATTTT
CDR3 protein: CSVETSGRADTQYF

V gene: TRBV5-1
D gene: TRBD1
clone size: once
J gene: TRBJ1-2
CDR3 DNA: TGCGCCAGCAGCTCCGACAGAGGACAGGGGAAGGCTCTACGTGGATATGGCTACACCTTC
CDR3 protein: CASSSDRGQGKALRGYGYTF

V gene: TRBV6-5
D gene: TRBD1
clone size: -
J gene: TRBJ2-3
CDR3 DNA: TGTGCCAGCAGTAAAACAGGGGGCGGAGATACGCAGTATTTT
CDR3 protein: CASSKTGGGDTQYF

V gene: TRBV28
D gene: TRBD1
clone size: -
J gene: TRBJ1-4
CDR3 DNA: TGTGCCAGCAGTGCGGACAGGGGGCGTGAAAAACTGTTTTTT
CDR3 protein: CASSADRGREKLFF

V gene: TRBV5-8
D gene: -
clone size: -
J gene: TRBJ1-5
CDR3 DNA: TGTGCCAGCAGCTGGGATCAGCCCCAGCATTTT
CDR3 protein: CASSWDQPQHF

V gene: TRBV12-3/TRBV12-4
D gene: -
clone size: -
J gene: TRBJ1-2
CDR3 DNA: TGTGCCAGCAGCTACGGACAGCCCTATGGCTACACCTTC
CDR3 protein: CASSYGQPYGYTF

V gene: TRBV6-2/TRBV6-3
D gene: -
clone size: few
J gene: TRBJ2-2
CDR3 DNA: TGTGCCAGCAGTTCAGGACAGAACCCCGGGGAGCTGTTTTTT
CDR3 protein: CASSSGQNPGELFF

V gene: TRBV3-1/TRBV3-2
D gene: -
clone size: -
J gene: TRBJ2-7
CDR3 DNA: TGTGCCAGCAGCCAACTCTCCGGGACCCTTCGCGAGCAGTACTTC
CDR3 protein: CASSQLSGTLREQYF

V gene: TRBV16
D gene: -
clone size: -
J gene: TRBJ2-1
CDR3 DNA: TGTGCCAGCAGCCAATCGGCAGTCTACAATGAGCAGTTCTTC
CDR3 protein: CASSQSAVYNEQFF

V gene: TRBV28
D gene: TRBD1
clone size: once
J gene: TRBJ1-1
CDR3 DNA: TGTGCCAGCAGTTCTGGATCCACCGGACAGGGGGTAAAAGCTTTCTTT
CDR3 protein: CASSSGSTGQGVKAFF

V gene: TRBV7-2
D gene: -
clone size: -
J gene: TRBJ2-7
CDR3 DNA: TGTGCCAGCAGCTTAGATGTCAGTGGCTCCTACGAGCAGTACTTC
CDR3 protein: CASSLDVSGSYEQYF

V gene: TRBV18
D gene: TRBD1
clone size: -
J gene: TRBJ1-5
CDR3 DNA: TGTGCCAGCTCACCGGAGGGGGCAAATAGCAATCAGCCCCAGCATTTT
CDR3 protein: CASSPEGANSNQPQHF